Presented here are 10 T cell receptor beta chains from one specimen sequenced in a study of T cells in Graves' hyperthyroidism and ophthalmopathy. Amplification targeted TCR beta CDR3 regions from RNA transcripts. HTBI primers were used for first-round RT-PCR of the TCR CDR3. Via MiXCR, TCRdb re-called the multiplex PCR reads, giving one row per CDR3 protein. The sample includes some 510,000 distinct CDR3 sequences, 20% to 25% of them seen just once. The specimen was blood. Every receptor here comes from a man between 18 and 35 years old with Graves' hyperthyroidism.

In its sample, this clonotype was seen many times. The chain links TRBV5-1 to TRBJ1-1; the D gene is possibly TRBD1 (6 bases). This CDR3 has 15 amino acids. The germline gives CDR1 SGHRS, CDR2 YFSETQ. Trimming left V 4 bases short and J 4 bases short, with 17 bases between. CDR3 amino acids: CASSGVGGRSTEAFF. CDR3 sequence (DNA): TGCGCCAGCAGCGGGGTAGGGGGGCGGAGCACTGAAGCTTTCTTT.

The chain combines TRBV20-1 with TRBJ2-7; weak D call: TRBD1 (6 bases). From germline, CDR1 is DFQATT and CDR2 SNEGSKA (reference sequence). The V and J ends lost 0 bases and 4 bases respectively, with 13 bases between them. CDR3 length: 14 residues. DNA for the CDR3: TGCAGTGCTAGAGAGGGGGCCCCCGAATACGAGCAGTACTTC. Its protein product is CSAREGAPEYEQYF.

Many counts were recorded for this clonotype. This chain uses TRBV28 with TRBJ2-6; 7 bases are a match to TRBD1. This CDR3 is 13 amino acids long. Germline V gene lookup returns CDR1 MDHEN and CDR2 SYDVKM. The J segment lost 2 bases and the V segment lost 10 bases, leaving 2 bases of the junction unmatched. The CDR3: CATTGAGANVLTF. DNA of the CDR3: TGTGCCACTACAGGGGCTGGGGCCAACGTCCTGACTTTC.

This clonotype has at least ten counts. V usage is TRBV6-1 and J usage is TRBJ1-2, with D hard to call. Germline-derived CDR1 and CDR2 are MNHNS and SASEGT. This CDR3 is built from 14 residues. V lost 1 base and J 5 bases, leaving 11 bases between the germline ends. The CDR3: CASSEGPRGYGYTF. CDR3 DNA: TGTGCCAGCAGTGAAGGTCCTCGCGGATATGGCTACACCTTC.

V and J are TRBV6-1 and TRBJ1-5; perhaps TRBD1 as D (6 bases). The germline gives CDR1 MNHNS, CDR2 SASEGT. This CDR3 comprises 13 residues. V was shortened by 8 bases and J by 2 bases, with 10 bases between the two germline ends. The DNA for the CDR3 is TGTGCCAGCGGACGACAGGGCAATCAGCCCCAGCATTTT. This encodes CASGRQGNQPQHF.

This chain joins TRBV6-1 and TRBJ1-1, with D perhaps TRBD1 (6 bases). The V and J ends lost 7 bases and 0 bases respectively, with 15 bases between them. In germline, CDR1 is MNHNS, CDR2 SASEGT. The CDR3 length is 15 residues. In DNA form, the CDR3 reads TGTGCCAGCACCAATACGGACAGAGTGAACACTGAAGCTTTCTTT. Amino acids: CASTNTDRVNTEAFF.

This clonotype has a count of ten or more. The V gene is TRBV18, the J gene TRBJ2-5; TRBD1 matches 7 bases. V lost 4 bases and J lost 3; bases outside the gene matches: 14. The length of the CDR3 is 17 residues. The germline gives CDR1 KGHSH, CDR2 LQKENI. CDR3 in amino acids: CASSHTSGGTEEETQYF. CDR3 nucleotide sequence: TGTGCCAGCTCACACACTTCAGGGGGAACCGAGGAAGAGACCCAGTACTTC.

There are many counts of this clonotype. CDR3 sequence reads: CASSSRRGSPNTGELFF. CDR3 bases: TGTGCCAGCAGCTCGAGGCGGGGCAGCCCGAACACCGGGGAGCTGTTTTTT. The V gene is TRBV7-8, the J gene TRBJ2-2; a possible D gene is TRBD2 (6 bases). Germline V CDR1 and CDR2: SGHVS, FQNEAQ. Trimming stripped 4 bases from V and 0 bases from J, with 15 bases between. CDR3 size: 17 residues. The whole variable domain, filled in from reference TRBV7-8 and TRBJ2-2, reads GAGVSQSPRYKVAKRGQDVALRCDPISGHVSLFWYQQALGQGPEFLTYFQNEAQLDKSGLPSDRFFAERPEGSVSTLKIQRTQQEDSAVYLCASSSRRGSPNTGELFFGEGSRLTVL.

V is TRBV6-1 and J is TRBJ1-1, with 11 bases aligning to TRBD1. J lost 1 base, V lost 7 bases, and 5 bases had no gene match. The CDR3 extends over 15 amino acids. The germline V gene has CDR1 MNHNS and CDR2 SASEGT. The CDR3 DNA reads TGTGCCAGCATGCGGACAGGGGGCGGGAACACTGAAGCTTTCTTT. As protein: CASMRTGGGNTEAFF.

At least ten counts were recorded for this clonotype. V is TRBV7-8 and J is TRBJ1-2; D is unclear. Per the germline V gene, CDR1 is SGHVS and CDR2 is FQNEAQ. Trimming pared 2 bases from V and 6 bases from J, leaving 13 bases between. The CDR3 is 14 amino acids. Here the CDR3 DNA reads TGTGCCAGCAGCTTACTAGAAGGGCGCGATGGCTACACCTTC. Translating it yields CASSLLEGRDGYTF.